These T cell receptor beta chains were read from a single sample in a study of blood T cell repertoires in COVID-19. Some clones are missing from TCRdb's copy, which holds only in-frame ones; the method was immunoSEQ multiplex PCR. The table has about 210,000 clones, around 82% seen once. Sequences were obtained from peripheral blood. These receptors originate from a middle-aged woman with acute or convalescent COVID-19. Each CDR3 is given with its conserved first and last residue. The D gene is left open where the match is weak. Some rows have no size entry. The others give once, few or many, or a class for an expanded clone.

CDR3nt: TGTGCCAGCAGCCAGTACGGACAGGGTCCCGAGCAGTACTTC
CDR3aa: CASSQYGQGPEQYF
d_gene: TRBD1
v_gene: TRBV4-2
abundance: NA
j_gene: TRBJ2-7

CDR3nt: TGTGCCAGCAGCTTCTCGGCAGGGGACACCGGGGAGCTGTTTTTT
CDR3aa: CASSFSAGDTGELFF
d_gene: NA
v_gene: TRBV4-2
abundance: NA
j_gene: TRBJ2-2

CDR3nt: TGTGCCACCAGTGATGAGGGAGGTATTCAGTACTTC
CDR3aa: CATSDEGGIQYF
d_gene: NA
v_gene: TRBV24-1
abundance: once
j_gene: TRBJ2-4

CDR3nt: TGCGCCAGCAGCTTGGGACTAGCGGGAGATTCGCAGTACTTC
CDR3aa: CASSLGLAGDSQYF
d_gene: TRBD2
v_gene: TRBV5-1
abundance: NA
j_gene: TRBJ2-7

CDR3nt: TGTGCCAGCAGCTTTTCAGGGAACTATGGCTACACCTTC
CDR3aa: CASSFSGNYGYTF
d_gene: NA
v_gene: TRBV11-1
abundance: once
j_gene: TRBJ1-2

CDR3nt: TGCGCCAGCAGCCCCGGGACTATGAACACCGGGGAGCTGTTTTTT
CDR3aa: CASSPGTMNTGELFF
d_gene: TRBD2
v_gene: TRBV5-1
abundance: NA
j_gene: TRBJ2-2

CDR3nt: TGTGCCAAGCTAGCTACGCAGTATTTT
CDR3aa: CAKLATQYF
d_gene: NA
v_gene: TRBV3-1/TRBV3-2
abundance: NA
j_gene: TRBJ2-3

CDR3nt: TGTGCCAGCAGTCCACCGGGACAGTACAATGAGCAGTTCTTC
CDR3aa: CASSPPGQYNEQFF
d_gene: TRBD1
v_gene: TRBV27
abundance: NA
j_gene: TRBJ2-1

CDR3nt: TGTGCCACCAAGACTCTGAACACTGAAGCTTTCTTT
CDR3aa: CATKTLNTEAFF
d_gene: NA
v_gene: TRBV15
abundance: NA
j_gene: TRBJ1-1

CDR3nt: TGTGCCAGCAGCCAAGGGGGACTAGCGGGAGTCAACGAGCAGTACTTC
CDR3aa: CASSQGGLAGVNEQYF
d_gene: TRBD2
v_gene: TRBV4-2
abundance: once
j_gene: TRBJ2-7

CDR3nt: TGTGCCAGCAGCTCGGGGGGTGCCCCCGGGGAGCTGTTTTTT
CDR3aa: CASSSGGAPGELFF
d_gene: TRBD2
v_gene: TRBV7-7
abundance: NA
j_gene: TRBJ2-2

CDR3nt: TGCGCCAGCAGCTTAGAGGGTTACGAGCGGTACTTC
CDR3aa: CASSLEGYERYF
d_gene: NA
v_gene: TRBV5-1
abundance: NA
j_gene: TRBJ2-7

CDR3nt: TGTGCCAGCAGCGGACATGATTATGGCTACACCTTC
CDR3aa: CASSGHDYGYTF
d_gene: NA
v_gene: TRBV6-5
abundance: few
j_gene: TRBJ1-2

CDR3nt: TGCGCCAGCAGCTTGGCTCGTACGGCTAGCGGGGGACTCTCCTACAATGAGCAGTTCTTC
CDR3aa: CASSLARTASGGLSYNEQFF
d_gene: TRBD2
v_gene: TRBV5-1
abundance: many
j_gene: TRBJ2-1

CDR3nt: TGCAGCGTTGAAGAGTTGACTAGCGACACAGATACGCAGTATTTT
CDR3aa: CSVEELTSDTDTQYF
d_gene: TRBD2
v_gene: TRBV29-1
abundance: NA
j_gene: TRBJ2-3

CDR3nt: TGTGCCAGCAGCAACACAGGGGTCGGAAATTCACCCCTCCACTTT
CDR3aa: CASSNTGVGNSPLHF
d_gene: TRBD1
v_gene: TRBV9
abundance: NA
j_gene: TRBJ1-6

CDR3nt: TGCAGCGTTCGTGACAGGGATTATGAAAAACTGTTTTTT
CDR3aa: CSVRDRDYEKLFF
d_gene: TRBD1
v_gene: TRBV29-1
abundance: NA
j_gene: TRBJ1-4

CDR3nt: TGTGCCAGCAGTTACTCGGGAGGGATGAACACTGAAGCTTTCTTT
CDR3aa: CASSYSGGMNTEAFF
d_gene: NA
v_gene: TRBV6-5
abundance: NA
j_gene: TRBJ1-1

CDR3nt: TGTGCCAGCAGCGTGAATCCGGGACAGGGAAAGGACGAGCAGTACTTC
CDR3aa: CASSVNPGQGKDEQYF
d_gene: TRBD1
v_gene: TRBV9
abundance: few
j_gene: TRBJ2-7

CDR3nt: TGTGCTAGTGGAGAAGATCGGGGAGCTTTCTTT
CDR3aa: CASGEDRGAFF
d_gene: NA
v_gene: TRBV12-5
abundance: once
j_gene: TRBJ1-1

CDR3nt: TGCGCCAGCAGCCCAGGTGGGGCGGGGGGCTTCTCTGGAAACACCATATATTTT
CDR3aa: CASSPGGAGGFSGNTIYF
d_gene: NA
v_gene: TRBV4-1
abundance: NA
j_gene: TRBJ1-3

CDR3nt: TGTGCCAGTAGTATCCGGGGGGCCGGGCGGGAAGCTTTCTTT
CDR3aa: CASSIRGAGREAFF
d_gene: NA
v_gene: TRBV19
abundance: few
j_gene: TRBJ1-1

CDR3nt: TGTGCCAGCATGGAAGCTAGCGGGTACAATGAGCAGTTCTTC
CDR3aa: CASMEASGYNEQFF
d_gene: TRBD2
v_gene: TRBV2
abundance: NA
j_gene: TRBJ2-1

CDR3nt: TGCGCCAGCAGCTTGGCCGGTGGGACAGGGGAACATGAGCAGTTCTTC
CDR3aa: CASSLAGGTGEHEQFF
d_gene: TRBD1
v_gene: TRBV5-1
abundance: NA
j_gene: TRBJ2-1

CDR3nt: TGTGCCAGCAGTCTAGCGGGAGCCCAATCCTACGAGCAGTACTTC
CDR3aa: CASSLAGAQSYEQYF
d_gene: TRBD2
v_gene: TRBV7-9
abundance: NA
j_gene: TRBJ2-7

CDR3nt: TGTGCCTGGGCCCGTTATGGAGGGACTGAAGCTTTCTTT
CDR3aa: CAWARYGGTEAFF
d_gene: NA
v_gene: TRBV30
abundance: NA
j_gene: TRBJ1-1

CDR3nt: TGTGCCAGCAGTGAATACGGGAGAGGGATCGGGGATACGCAGTATTTT
CDR3aa: CASSEYGRGIGDTQYF
d_gene: NA
v_gene: TRBV2
abundance: NA
j_gene: TRBJ2-3

CDR3nt: TGTGCCAGCAGGGTGACAGGGGGTGCTGAAGCTTTCTTT
CDR3aa: CASRVTGGAEAFF
d_gene: TRBD1
v_gene: TRBV12-3/TRBV12-4
abundance: NA
j_gene: TRBJ1-1

CDR3nt: TGTGCCAGTAGTACTCAGTTCATCCAGGGGGCGAAGTTAAATCAGCCCCAGCATTTT
CDR3aa: CASSTQFIQGAKLNQPQHF
d_gene: TRBD1
v_gene: TRBV19
abundance: few
j_gene: TRBJ1-5

CDR3nt: TGTGCCAGCAGCTCCAGTCGTCAGGGGCCTCCGTCCCACGAGCAGTACTTC
CDR3aa: CASSSSRQGPPSHEQYF
d_gene: NA
v_gene: TRBV5-8
abundance: NA
j_gene: TRBJ2-7

CDR3nt: TGTGCCAGCAGCTCAGGGATCACTGAAGCTTTCTTT
CDR3aa: CASSSGITEAFF
d_gene: NA
v_gene: TRBV12-3/TRBV12-4
abundance: NA
j_gene: TRBJ1-1

CDR3nt: TGTGCCAGCAGTTACTCGTTACAGGGAGTCAACGAGCAGTACTTC
CDR3aa: CASSYSLQGVNEQYF
d_gene: NA
v_gene: TRBV6-5
abundance: NA
j_gene: TRBJ2-7

CDR3nt: TGTGCCACCAGTGTGATTTGGATCACAGGGGTCTACGAGCAGTACTTC
CDR3aa: CATSVIWITGVYEQYF
d_gene: TRBD1
v_gene: TRBV24-1
abundance: NA
j_gene: TRBJ2-7

CDR3nt: TGTGCCAGCAGCGTAGGAACAGGGGGCCCAAAAGATGGCTACACCTTC
CDR3aa: CASSVGTGGPKDGYTF
d_gene: TRBD1
v_gene: TRBV9
abundance: NA
j_gene: TRBJ1-2

CDR3nt: TGTGCCAGCAGTTTTTTGGAGCCAGGGGGGGAAAAACTGTTTTTT
CDR3aa: CASSFLEPGGEKLFF
d_gene: TRBD1
v_gene: TRBV28
abundance: NA
j_gene: TRBJ1-4

CDR3nt: TGTGCCAGCAGCTTAGATAGTCGGGAAAGGGCCCGCTATGGCTACACCTTC
CDR3aa: CASSLDSRERARYGYTF
d_gene: NA
v_gene: TRBV11-3
abundance: NA
j_gene: TRBJ1-2

CDR3nt: TGTGCCAGTAGTATAGGAAGTCGACGGGGGGAAAAACTGTTTTTT
CDR3aa: CASSIGSRRGEKLFF
d_gene: NA
v_gene: TRBV19
abundance: NA
j_gene: TRBJ1-4

CDR3nt: TGCGCCAGCAGCTTCGACAGGGGGACCGGGGAGCTGTTTTTT
CDR3aa: CASSFDRGTGELFF
d_gene: TRBD1
v_gene: TRBV5-1
abundance: NA
j_gene: TRBJ2-2

CDR3nt: TGTGCCAGTAGTATCAGGCCTGATTATAATTCACCCCTCCACTTT
CDR3aa: CASSIRPDYNSPLHF
d_gene: NA
v_gene: TRBV19
abundance: few
j_gene: TRBJ1-6

CDR3nt: TGTGCCAGCAGCGACCGGACTAGCGGAAACAATGAGCAGTTCTTC
CDR3aa: CASSDRTSGNNEQFF
d_gene: TRBD2
v_gene: TRBV9
abundance: NA
j_gene: TRBJ2-1

CDR3nt: TGCAGTGCCAGTGGACGGGACAGCCCCTCGTTGAACACTGAAGCTTTCTTT
CDR3aa: CSASGRDSPSLNTEAFF
d_gene: TRBD1
v_gene: TRBV20-1
abundance: NA
j_gene: TRBJ1-1

CDR3nt: TGTGCCAGCAGTTACACCCGTACGGGCACAGATACGCAGTATTTT
CDR3aa: CASSYTRTGTDTQYF
d_gene: NA
v_gene: TRBV6-2/TRBV6-3
abundance: NA
j_gene: TRBJ2-3

CDR3nt: TGTGCCAGCAGTTCCACGGGAGGGGCTGGAAACACCATATATTTT
CDR3aa: CASSSTGGAGNTIYF
d_gene: NA
v_gene: TRBV2
abundance: NA
j_gene: TRBJ1-3

CDR3nt: TGTGCCAGCGGAAGAGCGGGAGAGGGTTACGAGCAGTACTTC
CDR3aa: CASGRAGEGYEQYF
d_gene: TRBD2
v_gene: TRBV3-1/TRBV3-2
abundance: NA
j_gene: TRBJ2-7

CDR3nt: TGCGCCAGCAGCCAAGGCCTAGGAGGAGCAAGGACCGGGGAGCTGTTTTTT
CDR3aa: CASSQGLGGARTGELFF
d_gene: NA
v_gene: TRBV4-3
abundance: NA
j_gene: TRBJ2-2

CDR3nt: TGTGCCAGTTTCGCGGGGTTGGGCACTGAAGCTTTCTTT
CDR3aa: CASFAGLGTEAFF
d_gene: NA
v_gene: TRBV19
abundance: few
j_gene: TRBJ1-1

CDR3nt: TGCGCTACAAGCCACAGGCTTTCGAACACCGGGGAGCTGTTTTTT
CDR3aa: CATSHRLSNTGELFF
d_gene: NA
v_gene: TRBV5-1
abundance: NA
j_gene: TRBJ2-2

CDR3nt: TGTGCCAGCAGCTTATCCTGGGGCTCTACCCAGGGGGAGCAGTACTTC
CDR3aa: CASSLSWGSTQGEQYF
d_gene: NA
v_gene: TRBV7-9
abundance: NA
j_gene: TRBJ2-7

CDR3nt: TGTGCCAGCAGCCAAGATGGGGGGGGATATCAGCCCCAGCATTTT
CDR3aa: CASSQDGGGYQPQHF
d_gene: NA
v_gene: TRBV3-1/TRBV3-2
abundance: few
j_gene: TRBJ1-5

CDR3nt: TGTGCCAGCAGTGAGGGCGGGGTAGGGGAGACCCAGTACTTC
CDR3aa: CASSEGGVGETQYF
d_gene: NA
v_gene: TRBV25-1
abundance: NA
j_gene: TRBJ2-5

CDR3nt: TGTGCCAGCAGCCAACACACCCGCGACAGGGACGGGGGCACTGAAGCTTTCTTT
CDR3aa: CASSQHTRDRDGGTEAFF
d_gene: TRBD1
v_gene: TRBV14
abundance: NA
j_gene: TRBJ1-1

CDR3nt: TGTGCCAGCAGCCACCTCCCCCGGCAGGGAAAGAACACTGAAGCTTTCTTT
CDR3aa: CASSHLPRQGKNTEAFF
d_gene: NA
v_gene: TRBV3-1/TRBV3-2
abundance: NA
j_gene: TRBJ1-1

CDR3nt: TGTGCCACCAGTGAAGGGACTAGCGGGGGAATTACAGATACGCAGTATTTT
CDR3aa: CATSEGTSGGITDTQYF
d_gene: TRBD2
v_gene: TRBV24-1
abundance: NA
j_gene: TRBJ2-3

CDR3nt: TGTGCCAGTAGTATAGATGACAGGGCGGGCACTGAAGCTTTCTTT
CDR3aa: CASSIDDRAGTEAFF
d_gene: TRBD1
v_gene: TRBV19
abundance: few
j_gene: TRBJ1-1

CDR3nt: TGTGCCAGCAGCCCTGGGAGTGAAAAACTGTTTTTT
CDR3aa: CASSPGSEKLFF
d_gene: NA
v_gene: TRBV4-2
abundance: NA
j_gene: TRBJ1-4

CDR3nt: TGTGCCAGCAGCCAAGAAGGGACTAGCAGTTACAATGAGCAGTTCTTC
CDR3aa: CASSQEGTSSYNEQFF
d_gene: TRBD2
v_gene: TRBV4-2
abundance: NA
j_gene: TRBJ2-1

CDR3nt: TGTGCCAGCAGTTCGGGGTTGGGTTACGAGCAGTACTTC
CDR3aa: CASSSGLGYEQYF
d_gene: NA
v_gene: TRBV6-6
abundance: NA
j_gene: TRBJ2-7